Below, one T cell receptor beta chain is given with its context. No antigen is known for it. This record comes from a study of CD8+ T cells in alopecia areata. Overall study: Oral tofacitinib (5 to 10 mg twice daily) was administered to treated patients. General study findings and limits: On tofacitinib, scalp clonality and expanded CD8+ clones among top 100 fell significantly.

This sample's treatment: oral pan-JAK inhibitor, 5-10 mg twice daily. RNA extraction was followed by reverse transcription into cDNA, which acted as the sequencing template. Measured with immunoSEQ multiplex PCR; TCRdb has only the in-frame clones, and not every one. Of some 99,000 clones in the sample, 50% to 75% are singletons; the top ten hold around a sixth. The source material was CD8+ T cells sorted from blood, sampled at week 4, from a patient treated with tofacitinib. The TCR was taken from a human donor with alopecia areata.

The CDR3: CASSYGTDYGYTF. In DNA form, the CDR3 reads TGTGCCAGCAGTTATGGGACGGACTATGGCTACACCTTC. The chain links TRBV6-5 to TRBJ1-2; D may be TRBD1 (5 bases). CDR1 and CDR2 from the germline V gene are MNHEY and SVGAGI. The CDR3 spans 13 residues. V lost 3 bases and J 3 bases, leaving 8 bases between the germline ends.